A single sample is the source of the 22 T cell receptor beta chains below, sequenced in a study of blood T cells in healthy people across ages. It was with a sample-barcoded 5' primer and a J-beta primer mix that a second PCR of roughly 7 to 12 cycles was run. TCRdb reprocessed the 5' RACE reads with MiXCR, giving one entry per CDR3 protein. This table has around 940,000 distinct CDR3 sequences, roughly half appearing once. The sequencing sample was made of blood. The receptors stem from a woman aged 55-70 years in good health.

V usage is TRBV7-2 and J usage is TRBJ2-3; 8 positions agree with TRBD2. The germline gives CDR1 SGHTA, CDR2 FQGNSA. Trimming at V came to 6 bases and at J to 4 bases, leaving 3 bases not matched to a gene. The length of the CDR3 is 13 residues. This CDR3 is CASRASGSDTQYF. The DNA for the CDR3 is TGTGCCAGCAGGGCTAGCGGGTCAGATACGCAGTATTTT.

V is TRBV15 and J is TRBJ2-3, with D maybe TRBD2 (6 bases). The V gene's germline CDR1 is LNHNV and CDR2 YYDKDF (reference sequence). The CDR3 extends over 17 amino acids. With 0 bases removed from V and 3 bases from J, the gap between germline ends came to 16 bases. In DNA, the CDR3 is TGTGCCACCAGCAGAGATCCCACTAGCCGCCCGACAGATACGCAGTATTTT. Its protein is CATSRDPTSRPTDTQYF.

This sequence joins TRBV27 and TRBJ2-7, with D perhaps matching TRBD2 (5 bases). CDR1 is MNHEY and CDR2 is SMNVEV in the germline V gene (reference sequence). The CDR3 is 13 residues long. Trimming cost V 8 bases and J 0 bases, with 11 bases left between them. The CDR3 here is CASVSGSSYEQYF. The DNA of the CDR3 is TGTGCCAGCGTTTCGGGGAGCTCCTACGAGCAGTACTTC.

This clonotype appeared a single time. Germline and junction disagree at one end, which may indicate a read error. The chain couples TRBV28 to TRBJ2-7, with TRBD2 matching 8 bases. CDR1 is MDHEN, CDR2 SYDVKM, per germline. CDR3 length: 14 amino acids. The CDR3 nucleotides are TGTGCCAACAGTTTAACTAGCGGCTCCTACGAGCAGTACTTC. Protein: CANSLTSGSYEQYF.

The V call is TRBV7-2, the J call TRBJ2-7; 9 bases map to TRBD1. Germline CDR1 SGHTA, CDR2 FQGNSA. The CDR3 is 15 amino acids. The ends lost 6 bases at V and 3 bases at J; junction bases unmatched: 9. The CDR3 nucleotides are TGTGCCAGCAGACAAATGGGGACAGGGAACTACGAGCAGTACTTC. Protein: CASRQMGTGNYEQYF.

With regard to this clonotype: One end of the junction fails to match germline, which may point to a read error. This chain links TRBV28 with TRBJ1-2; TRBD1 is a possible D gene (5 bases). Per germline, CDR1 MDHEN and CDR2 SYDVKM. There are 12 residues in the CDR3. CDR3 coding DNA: TGTACCAGCAGTCCCGTCAGGGTAGGCTACACCTTC. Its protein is CTSSPVRVGYTF.

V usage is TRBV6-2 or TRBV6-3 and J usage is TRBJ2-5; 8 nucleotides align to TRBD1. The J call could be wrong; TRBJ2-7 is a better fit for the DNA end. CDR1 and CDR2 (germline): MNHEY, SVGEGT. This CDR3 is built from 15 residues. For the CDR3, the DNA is TGTGCCAGCAGCCGAGGGACAGGAGACCAATACGAGCAGTACTTC. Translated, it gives CASSRGTGDQYEQYF.

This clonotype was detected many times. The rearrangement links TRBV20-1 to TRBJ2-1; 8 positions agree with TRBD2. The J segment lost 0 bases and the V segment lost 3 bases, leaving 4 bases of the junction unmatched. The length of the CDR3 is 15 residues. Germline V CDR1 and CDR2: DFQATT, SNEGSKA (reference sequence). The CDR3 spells CSASMGLVSYNEQFF. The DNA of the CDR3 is TGCAGTGCTAGCATGGGACTAGTCTCCTACAATGAGCAGTTCTTC.

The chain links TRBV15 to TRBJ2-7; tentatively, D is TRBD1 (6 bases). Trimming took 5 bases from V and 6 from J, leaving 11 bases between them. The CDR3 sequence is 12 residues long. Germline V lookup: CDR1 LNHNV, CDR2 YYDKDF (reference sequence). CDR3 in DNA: TGTGCCACCAGCGCAGGGGAAGGCGAGCAGTACTTC. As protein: CATSAGEGEQYF.

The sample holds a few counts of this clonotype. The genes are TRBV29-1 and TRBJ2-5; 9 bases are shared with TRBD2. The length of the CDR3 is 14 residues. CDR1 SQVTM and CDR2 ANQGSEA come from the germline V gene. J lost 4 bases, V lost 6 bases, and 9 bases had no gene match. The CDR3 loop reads CSVVSAGGLETQYF. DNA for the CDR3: TGCAGCGTCGTATCAGCGGGAGGTCTAGAGACCCAGTACTTC. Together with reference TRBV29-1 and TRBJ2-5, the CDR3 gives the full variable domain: SAVISQKPSRDICQRGTSLTIQCQVDSQVTMMFWYRQQPGQSLTLIATANQGSEATYESGFVIDKFPISRPNLTFSTLTVSNMSPEDSSIYLCSVVSAGGLETQYFGPGTRLLVL.

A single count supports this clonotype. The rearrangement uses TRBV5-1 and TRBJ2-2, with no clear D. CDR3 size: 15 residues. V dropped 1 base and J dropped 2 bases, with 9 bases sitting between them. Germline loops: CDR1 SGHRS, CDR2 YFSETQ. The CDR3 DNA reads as TGCGCCAGCAGCTTGTGGTCTATAAACACCGGGGAGCTGTTTTTT. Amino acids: CASSLWSINTGELFF.

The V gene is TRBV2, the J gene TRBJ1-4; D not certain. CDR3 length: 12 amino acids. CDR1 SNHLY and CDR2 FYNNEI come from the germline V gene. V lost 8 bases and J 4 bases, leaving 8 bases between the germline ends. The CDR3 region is CASEAVNEKLFF. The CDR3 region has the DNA TGTGCCAGCGAGGCAGTTAATGAAAAACTGTTTTTT.

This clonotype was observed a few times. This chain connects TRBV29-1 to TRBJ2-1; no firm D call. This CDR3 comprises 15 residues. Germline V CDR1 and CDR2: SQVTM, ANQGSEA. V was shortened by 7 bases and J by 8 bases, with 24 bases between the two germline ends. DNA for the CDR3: TGCAGCGCCATGTACCCCATTGGCGCATGGGATGAGCAGTTCTTC. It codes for CSAMYPIGAWDEQFF.

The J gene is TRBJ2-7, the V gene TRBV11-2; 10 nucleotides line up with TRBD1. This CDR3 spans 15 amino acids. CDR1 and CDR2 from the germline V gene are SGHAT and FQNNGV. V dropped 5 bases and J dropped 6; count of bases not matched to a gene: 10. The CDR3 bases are TGTGCCAGCAGCGCCGGGACAGGGGAAATGGGCGAGCAGTACTTC. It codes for CASSAGTGEMGEQYF.

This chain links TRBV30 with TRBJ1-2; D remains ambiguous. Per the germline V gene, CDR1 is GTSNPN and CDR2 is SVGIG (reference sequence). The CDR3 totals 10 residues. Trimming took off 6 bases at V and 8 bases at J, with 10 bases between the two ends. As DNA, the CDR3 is TGTGCCTGCAAACAGTCAGGCTACACCTTC. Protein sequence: CACKQSGYTF.

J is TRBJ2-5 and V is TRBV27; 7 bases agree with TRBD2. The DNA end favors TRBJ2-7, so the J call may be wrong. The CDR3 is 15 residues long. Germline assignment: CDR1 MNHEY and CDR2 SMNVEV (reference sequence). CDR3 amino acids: CASSLLPGGDYEQYF. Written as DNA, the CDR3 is TGTGCCAGCAGTTTACTTCCGGGGGGTGACTACGAGCAGTACTTC.

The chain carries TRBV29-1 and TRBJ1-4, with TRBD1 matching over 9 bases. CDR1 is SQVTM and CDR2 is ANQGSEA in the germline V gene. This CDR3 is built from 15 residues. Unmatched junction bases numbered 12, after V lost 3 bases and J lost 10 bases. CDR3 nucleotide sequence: TGCAGCGTTGATCCCGGGACAGGGCAGACCGGAAAACTGTTTTTT. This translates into CSVDPGTGQTGKLFF. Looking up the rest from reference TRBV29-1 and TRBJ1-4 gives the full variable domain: SAVISQKPSRDICQRGTSLTIQCQVDSQVTMMFWYRQQPGQSLTLIATANQGSEATYESGFVIDKFPISRPNLTFSTLTVSNMSPEDSSIYLCSVDPGTGQTGKLFFGSGTQLSVL.

CDR3 region: CASSSYLAGYGNEQYF. The CDR3 DNA reads TGTGCCAGCAGTTCTTACCTAGCGGGATATGGCAATGAGCAGTACTTC. V is TRBV6-5 and J is TRBJ2-4; 9 bases are a match to TRBD2. V gave up 4 bases and J gave up 13 bases; unmatched junction bases: 17. Germline V gene lookup returns CDR1 MNHEY and CDR2 SVGAGI. This CDR3 is built from 16 residues.

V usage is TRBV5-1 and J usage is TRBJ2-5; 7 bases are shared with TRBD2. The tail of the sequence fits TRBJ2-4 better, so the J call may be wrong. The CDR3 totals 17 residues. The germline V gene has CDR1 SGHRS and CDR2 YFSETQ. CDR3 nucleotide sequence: TGCGCCAGCAGCTCCCTGTTGGGGGAGGGGGCCAAAAACATTCAGTACTTC. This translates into CASSSLLGEGAKNIQYF.

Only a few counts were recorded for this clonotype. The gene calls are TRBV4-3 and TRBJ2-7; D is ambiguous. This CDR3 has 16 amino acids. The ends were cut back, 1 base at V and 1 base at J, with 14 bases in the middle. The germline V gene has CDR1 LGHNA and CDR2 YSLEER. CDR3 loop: CASSQVSPAGSYEQYF. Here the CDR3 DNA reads TGCGCCAGCAGCCAAGTGAGCCCGGCAGGTTCCTACGAGCAGTACTTC.

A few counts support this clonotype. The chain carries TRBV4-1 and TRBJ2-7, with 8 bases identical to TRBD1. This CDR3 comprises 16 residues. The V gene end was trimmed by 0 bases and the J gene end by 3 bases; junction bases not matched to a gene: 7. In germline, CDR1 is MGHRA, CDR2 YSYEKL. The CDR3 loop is CASSQDRTGSGYEQYF. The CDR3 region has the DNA TGCGCCAGCAGCCAAGATAGGACAGGGAGTGGCTACGAGCAGTACTTC.

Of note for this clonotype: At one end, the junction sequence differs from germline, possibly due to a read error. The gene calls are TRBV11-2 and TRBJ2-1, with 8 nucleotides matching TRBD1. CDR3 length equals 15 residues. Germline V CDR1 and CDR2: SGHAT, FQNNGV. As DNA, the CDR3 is TGTGCCAGCAGCGTAGACAGGGGCGGAGGGTATGAGCAGTTCTTC. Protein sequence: CASSVDRGGGYEQFF.